The 31 T cell receptor beta chains given below trace back to one sample, sequenced in a study of response to subunit inactivated influenza vaccine. TCRdb processed the RT-PCR reads anew with MiXCR; each CDR3 protein has one entry. Among about 540,000 distinct CDR3 sequences listed, around 25% were seen once. The sample also formed part of further work on T cells expressing NK-cell markers. That paper states: As the method of synthesis, 5'RACE template switching with UMIs yielded TCR beta cDNA.

The specimen was CD4+ T cells sorted from PBMCs, collected 12 days after vaccination. All receptors come from a man aged 45 to 65 who received an inactivated influenza vaccine.

The chain has TRBV10-2 and TRBJ2-3, with D uncertain. Germline loops: CDR1 WSHSY, CDR2 SAAADI. Deletions cut 7 bases from V and 0 bases from J, with 23 bases between. This CDR3 comprises 18 residues. The CDR3 DNA reads TGCGCCAGCAAGTATCGGGTGGGCTCCCTGAGTAGCACAGATACGCAGTATTTT. Protein: CASKYRVGSLSSTDTQYF.

The genes are TRBV7-2 and TRBJ2-7; maybe TRBD1 (6 bases). Germline values: CDR1 SGHTA, CDR2 FQGNSA. Trimming stripped 5 bases from V and 2 bases from J, with 16 bases between. This CDR3 is 15 amino acids long. The CDR3 is CASSTAGTKPYEQYF. CDR3 DNA sequence: TGTGCCAGCAGCACGGCCGGGACAAAGCCCTACGAGCAGTACTTC.

This chain links TRBV6-5 with TRBJ2-5; D unclear. Per the germline V gene, CDR1 is MNHEY and CDR2 is SVGAGI. V lost 2 bases and J lost 4, with 11 bases in between. The CDR3 length is 14 residues. This CDR3 is CASSYPRAGETQYF. Written as DNA, the CDR3 is TGTGCCAGCAGTTACCCACGGGCAGGAGAGACCCAGTACTTC.

This clonotype was observed a handful of times. The chain joins TRBV6-1 to TRBJ1-5; D gene unclear. Germline V gene data show CDR1 as MNHNS and CDR2 as SASEGT. The CDR3 spans 15 residues. The V end was cut by 6 bases, the J end by 0 bases, with 12 bases between. The CDR3: CASSLEVNSNQPQHF. CDR3 nucleotide sequence: TGTGCCAGCAGCCTCGAAGTAAATAGCAATCAGCCCCAGCATTTT.

The V call is TRBV6-1, the J call TRBJ1-2, with no clear D. Per the germline V gene, CDR1 is MNHNS and CDR2 is SASEGT. Deletions cut 6 bases from V and 7 bases from J, with 15 bases between. The CDR3 is made up of 13 amino acids. The CDR3 nucleotides read TGTGCCAGCAGAAGTTATAACACCGGTGGCTACACCTTC. The encoded protein is CASRSYNTGGYTF.

V usage is TRBV6-1 and J usage is TRBJ2-5, with D maybe TRBD2 (6 bases). CDR3 length: 15 amino acids. CDR1 and CDR2 (germline): MNHNS, SASEGT. Trimming took off 6 bases at V and 4 bases at J, with 18 bases between the two ends. Here the CDR3 reads CASSPGTPKTETQYF. The CDR3 DNA sequence: TGTGCCAGCAGCCCCGGGACTCCGAAGACAGAGACCCAGTACTTC.

This clonotype was seen only a few times. The J gene is TRBJ2-3, the V gene TRBV5-1; 10 bases line up with TRBD1. The CDR3 has 15 amino acids. Trimming took 4 bases from V and 6 from J; bases not matched to a gene: 8. The V gene's germline CDR1 is SGHRS and CDR2 YFSETQ. The CDR3: CASSKDRGRPDTQYF. In DNA form, the CDR3 reads TGCGCCAGCAGCAAAGACAGGGGGCGCCCCGATACGCAGTATTTT.

The chain couples TRBV21-1 to TRBJ2-7; the table names TRBD2, a call not compared with the DNA. TRBV21-1 is noted as a pseudogene. This CDR3 comprises 15 residues. CDR3 sequence (DNA): TGTGCCAGCAGCAAAGGGGGAGGGAGCTCCTACGAGCAGTACTTC. This sequence encodes CASSKGGGSSYEQYF.

This clonotype was observed a few times. Here the CDR3 reads CAGTSGNNNEQFF. As DNA, the CDR3 is TGTGCCGGGACTAGCGGGAACAACAATGAGCAGTTCTTC. V usage is TRBV6-2 or TRBV6-3 and J usage is TRBJ2-1, with 13 bases that match TRBD2. CDR3 length: 13 amino acids. V shed 11 bases and J 5 bases; nucleotides not matched to a gene: 3. Germline V gene lookup returns CDR1 MNHEY and CDR2 SVGEGT.

As DNA, the CDR3 is TGTGCCAGCAGCCAGTCAGGGGGTAATGAAAAACTGTTTTTT. This codes for CASSQSGGNEKLFF. This chain links TRBV7-2 with TRBJ1-4, with 7 bases fitting TRBD1. Germline V gene lookup returns CDR1 SGHTA and CDR2 FQGNSA. The length of the CDR3 is 14 residues. V shed 5 bases and J 4 bases; nucleotides not matched to a gene: 4.

This clonotype occurred a few times. The chain links TRBV20-1 to TRBJ1-4; 8 nucleotides align to TRBD1. V was clipped by 3 bases and J by 8 bases; unmatched bases: 2. This CDR3 is built from 12 residues. The germline V gene encodes CDR1 DFQATT and CDR2 SNEGSKA (reference sequence). CDR3 DNA: TGCAGTGCTAGGTGGACAGGGGAAAAACTGTTTTTT. Protein sequence: CSARWTGEKLFF.

This clonotype was seen only a few times. This chain connects TRBV10-3 to TRBJ1-1; no definite D call. The CDR3 runs 12 residues. V was cut by 10 bases and J by 2 bases, with 11 bases left in between. Germline V gene lookup returns CDR1 ENHRY and CDR2 SYGVKD. CDR3 region: CATSGVNTEAFF. Written as DNA, the CDR3 is TGTGCCACGTCCGGGGTTAACACTGAAGCTTTCTTT.

The V call is TRBV11-1, the J call TRBJ2-5; 9 bases agree with TRBD2. In germline, CDR1 is SGHAT, CDR2 FQDESV (reference sequence). The trim removed 3 bases at V and 7 bases at J, leaving 6 bases unmatched. CDR3 length: 14 residues. This CDR3 is CASSLRGLARTQYF. Written as DNA, the CDR3 is TGTGCCAGCAGCTTGCGGGGACTAGCTCGGACCCAGTACTTC.

This clonotype was observed many times. V is TRBV5-1 and J is TRBJ2-1, with D possibly TRBD1 on 6 matching bases. From germline, CDR1 is SGHRS and CDR2 YFSETQ. V lost 4 bases, J lost 1 base, and 12 bases lay in between. CDR3 length equals 15 residues. DNA for the CDR3: TGCGCCAGCAGCCCTTCGGACAGTTCCTACAATGAGCAGTTCTTC. It encodes CASSPSDSSYNEQFF.

The chain is built from TRBV7-8 and TRBJ2-3, with D hard to call. Trimming cost V 1 base and J 0 bases, with 8 bases left between them. The CDR3 totals 15 residues. Per germline, CDR1 SGHVS and CDR2 FQNEAQ. CDR3 sequence (DNA): TGTGCCAGCAGCTTAGGGGTAGGGAGCACAGATACGCAGTATTTT. Amino acids: CASSLGVGSTDTQYF.

V usage is TRBV19 and J usage is TRBJ2-2; either TRBD1 or TRBD2 may supply D (5 bases each). There are 14 residues in the CDR3. CDR1 and CDR2 (germline): LNHDA, SQIVND (reference sequence). V was pared by 2 bases and J by 8 bases, with 12 bases between. The chain's CDR3 is CASSITGLSGELFF. The CDR3 DNA follows: TGTGCCAGTAGTATAACAGGACTCTCTGGGGAGCTGTTTTTT.

The chain is built from TRBV7-3 and TRBJ2-3; D remains unclear. Trimming removed 2 bases from V and 2 bases from J, with 11 bases in between. The CDR3 spans 15 residues. Germline V gene lookup returns CDR1 SGHTA and CDR2 FQGTGA. The CDR3 loop is CASSLGQTLTDTQYF. The DNA for the CDR3 is TGTGCCAGCAGCTTAGGCCAGACTCTCACAGATACGCAGTATTTT.

The V call is TRBV5-1, the J call TRBJ2-1, with 9 bases matching TRBD1. Germline V lookup: CDR1 SGHRS, CDR2 YFSETQ. CDR3 length: 17 residues. The V gene end was trimmed by 4 bases and the J gene end by 6 bases; junction bases not matched to a gene: 14. Here the CDR3 DNA reads TGCGCCAGCAGCGCGGGGGACAGGGTTTTGGTTAGCAATGAGCAGTTCTTC. Translating gives CASSAGDRVLVSNEQFF. Variable domain in full (rest from reference TRBV5-1 and TRBJ2-1): KAGVTQTPRYLIKTRGQQVTLSCSPISGHRSVSWYQQTPGQGLQFLFEYFSETQRNKGNFPGRFSGRQFSNSRSEMNVSTLELGDSALYLCASSAGDRVLVSNEQFFGPGTRLTVL.

Here the CDR3 reads CAIRGRSHNEQFF. In DNA, the CDR3 is TGTGCCATCCGCGGGAGGTCGCACAATGAGCAGTTCTTC. The chain links TRBV10-3 to TRBJ2-1; 8 positions match TRBD2. Germline V gene data show CDR1 as ENHRY and CDR2 as SYGVKD. The CDR3 spans 13 residues. Losses at the gene ends were 8 bases for V and 5 bases for J; bases not matched to a gene: 5.

The chain joins TRBV12-3 or TRBV12-4 to TRBJ2-3, with 7 nucleotides matching TRBD2. The CDR3 length is 13 residues. Trimming cost V 8 bases and J 2 bases; bases outside gene matches: 4. The chain's CDR3 is CASRRGFTDTQYF. The CDR3 coding sequence is TGTGCCAGCCGGCGGGGGTTCACAGATACGCAGTATTTT.

In its sample, this clonotype was seen a few times. The chain carries TRBV2 and TRBJ2-5, with D perhaps TRBD2 (5 bases). CDR1 and CDR2 from the germline V gene are SNHLY and FYNNEI. The CDR3 is 15 amino acids. With 7 bases removed from V and 4 bases from J, the gap between germline ends came to 19 bases. This CDR3 is CASIARTNRGETQYF. CDR3 DNA: TGTGCCAGCATCGCCAGGACCAACCGGGGAGAGACCCAGTACTTC.

The chain recombines TRBV7-2 with TRBJ2-1; no reliable D call. Germline assignment: CDR1 SGHTA and CDR2 FQGNSA. The CDR3 loop spans 13 amino acids. V lost 0 bases and J 15 bases, leaving 15 bases between the germline ends. In DNA form, the CDR3 reads TGTGCCAGCAGCTTAGCGACAAAGGACGCCACGTTCTTC. This encodes CASSLATKDATFF.

In its sample, this clonotype was seen a few times. The genes are TRBV30 and TRBJ2-5, with D unresolved. V dropped 5 bases and J dropped 8 bases, with 24 bases sitting between them. The CDR3 runs to 15 residues. Germline V gene lookup returns CDR1 GTSNPN and CDR2 SVGIG (reference sequence). The CDR3 sequence is CAWSPNLAVGGTQYF. The CDR3 nucleotides are TGTGCCTGGTCCCCGAACCTGGCGGTCGGCGGTACCCAGTACTTC.

This clonotype is a singleton in its sample. The rearrangement links TRBV6-2 or TRBV6-3 to TRBJ1-2, with 8 nucleotides matching TRBD1. There are 16 residues in the CDR3. In germline, CDR1 is MNHEY, CDR2 SVGEGT. Trimming took 4 bases from V and 0 from J; bases not matched to a gene: 7. The CDR3 DNA sequence: TGTGCCAGCAGTTTGAGACGGACAGGGACTAACTATGGCTACACCTTC. This sequence encodes CASSLRRTGTNYGYTF.

Only a few counts were recorded for this clonotype. The rearrangement joins TRBV29-1 to TRBJ2-1; D is unresolved. There are 11 residues in the CDR3. Germline values: CDR1 SQVTM, CDR2 ANQGSEA. V lost 6 bases and J lost 8, with 11 bases in between. CDR3 coding DNA: TGCAGCGTCGCCCTCCTATATGAGCAGTTCTTC. Its translation: CSVALLYEQFF.

The rearrangement joins TRBV5-5 to TRBJ2-2; D unresolved. The CDR3 totals 14 residues. Germline CDR1 reads SGHKS; CDR2 reads YYEKEE (reference sequence). Trimming removed 4 bases from V and 3 bases from J, with 10 bases in between. The DNA of the CDR3 is TGTGCCAGCAGCCCTTATGGGTACACCGGGGAGCTGTTTTTT. It encodes CASSPYGYTGELFF.

This clonotype was seen a handful of times. The chain joins TRBV11-2 to TRBJ2-1, with a tentative D call TRBD1 (6 bases). Trimming removed 1 base at V and 6 bases at J, with 16 bases between. CDR3 length: 16 amino acids. From germline, CDR1 is SGHAT and CDR2 FQNNGV. For the CDR3, the DNA is TGTGCCAGCAGCTTAGCATTCAGGGGTAATAGCAATGAGCAGTTCTTC. Residues: CASSLAFRGNSNEQFF.

This chain connects TRBV12-3 or TRBV12-4 to TRBJ2-4; D is uncertain. The V and J ends lost 8 bases and 2 bases respectively, with 13 bases between them. The CDR3 runs to 14 residues. The CDR3: CASGFHQTKNIQYF. Written as DNA, the CDR3 is TGTGCCAGCGGGTTCCATCAGACCAAAAACATTCAGTACTTC.

This clonotype was counted only a few times. The chain joins TRBV7-2 to TRBJ2-2, with a tentative D call TRBD2 (6 bases). Germline values: CDR1 SGHTA, CDR2 FQGNSA. The ends were cut back, 5 bases at V and 4 bases at J, with 14 bases in the middle. The CDR3 runs to 15 residues. The CDR3 is CASSPGTSLTGELFF. CDR3 DNA: TGTGCCAGCAGCCCCGGGACTTCACTCACCGGGGAGCTGTTTTTT.

This clonotype was recorded many times. This chain connects TRBV20-1 to TRBJ2-5, with TRBD2 identical over 9 bases. This CDR3 is 13 amino acids long. The germline CDR1 and CDR2 sequences are DFQATT and SNEGSKA (reference sequence). V shed 6 bases and J 5 bases; nucleotides not matched to a gene: 7. The CDR3 loop reads CSAILAGRETQYF. In DNA form, the CDR3 reads TGCAGTGCAATACTAGCGGGCCGGGAGACCCAGTACTTC.

The rearrangement uses TRBV28 and TRBJ2-2; TRBD2 might be the D (6 bases). CDR1 MDHEN and CDR2 SYDVKM come from the germline V gene. This CDR3 is built from 15 residues. V lost 4 bases to trimming and J lost 5 bases, with 14 bases between them. The DNA for the CDR3 is TGTGCCAGCAGTTCCCTAGCGACCACAACCGGGGAGCTGTTTTTT. Translation gives CASSSLATTTGELFF.